The source of this T cell receptor beta chain is a study of T cells in Graves' hyperthyroidism and ophthalmopathy. Findings and caveats of the study: Most thyroid clonotypes expanded above 0.001 were also detected in blood.

Amplification yielded TCR beta CDR3 regions, with RNA transcripts as the source. TCR CDR3 underwent first-round RT-PCR with the HTBI primer set. TCRdb called the multiplex PCR reads again in MiXCR, with one record for every CDR3 protein. The data hold hundreds of thousands of distinct CDR3 sequences, with about a sixth observed a single time. This clonotype was recorded a few times. Its matching antigen is unknown. Across 18 months, stable Graves' hyperthyroidism was marked by no progression to ophthalmopathy. Disease duration under 2 months; hyperthyroidism patients were aged 18 to 65. A patient was excluded if there was uncontrolled infection, other autoimmune disease, pregnancy or lactation. This sequence originates from a woman aged 25-40 years with Graves' hyperthyroidism. The sample comprised blood.

This chain's CDR3 is CASSVGLSNQPQHF. CDR3 bases: TGTGCCAGCAGCGTAGGACTAAGCAATCAGCCCCAGCATTTT. The gene calls are TRBV9 and TRBJ1-5; D gene ambiguous. Trimming stripped 0 bases from V and 1 base from J, with 5 bases between. This CDR3 has 14 residues. CDR1 is SGDLS, CDR2 YYNGEE, per germline.